This TCR beta chain appears in the sequencing data of a study of shared clonotypes between healthy human individuals. Only in-frame clones appear in the TCRdb table, and some are missing; sequencing was by immunoSEQ multiplex PCR. The sample lists some 1 million clones; 65% to 80% were seen once. Germline-derived CDR1 and CDR2 are SGHNT and YENEEA. This CDR3 contains 13 residues. Trimming removed 3 bases at V and 5 bases at J, with 10 bases between. The source material was memory CD4+ T cells sorted from blood. Subset defined: CD45RA-negative fraction. The rearrangement links TRBV11-3 to TRBJ2-5; possible D gene TRBD2, 5 bases. This clonotype was sampled from a man in his late teens or twenties in good health. The CDR3 loop reads CASSFWASETQYF. In DNA, the CDR3 is TGTGCCAGCAGCTTCTGGGCTAGCGAGACCCAGTACTTC.